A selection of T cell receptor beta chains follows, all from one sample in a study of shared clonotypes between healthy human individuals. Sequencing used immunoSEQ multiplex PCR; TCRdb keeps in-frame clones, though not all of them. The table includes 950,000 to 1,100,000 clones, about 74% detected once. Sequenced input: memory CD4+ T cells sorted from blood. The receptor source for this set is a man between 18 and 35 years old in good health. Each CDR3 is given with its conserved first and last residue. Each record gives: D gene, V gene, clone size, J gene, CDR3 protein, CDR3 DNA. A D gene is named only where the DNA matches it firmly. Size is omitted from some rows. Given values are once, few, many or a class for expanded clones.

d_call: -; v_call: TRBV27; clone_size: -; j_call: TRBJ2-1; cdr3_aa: CASSLDTSLYNEQFF; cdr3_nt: TGTGCCAGCAGTTTGGATACTAGTCTGTACAATGAGCAGTTCTTC
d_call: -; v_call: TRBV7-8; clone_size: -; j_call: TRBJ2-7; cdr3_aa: CASSPSWGSEQYF; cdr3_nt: TGTGCCAGCAGCCCGAGTTGGGGCTCCGAGCAGTACTTC
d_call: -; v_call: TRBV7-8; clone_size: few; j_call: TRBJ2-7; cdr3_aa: CASSPRTERGGGQYF; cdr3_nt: TGTGCCAGCAGCCCGAGGACAGAGCGGGGCGGAGGGCAGTACTTC
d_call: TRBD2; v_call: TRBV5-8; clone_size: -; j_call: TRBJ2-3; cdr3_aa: CASSLGLAGATDTQYF; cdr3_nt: TGTGCCAGCAGCTTGGGGCTAGCGGGAGCAACAGATACGCAGTATTTT
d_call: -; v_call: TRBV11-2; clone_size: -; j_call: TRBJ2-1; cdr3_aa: CASSPRQGQQFF; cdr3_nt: TGTGCCAGCAGCCCGCGGCAAGGTCAGCAGTTCTTC
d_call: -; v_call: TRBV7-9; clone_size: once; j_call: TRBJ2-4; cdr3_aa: CASSLSTGAKNIQYF; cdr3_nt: TGTGCCAGCAGCTTATCGACAGGAGCCAAAAACATTCAGTACTTC
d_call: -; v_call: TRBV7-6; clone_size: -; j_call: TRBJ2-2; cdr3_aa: CASSLVSGDSVSTGELFF; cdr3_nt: TGTGCCAGCAGCTTAGTTTCAGGGGATTCGGTCTCCACCGGGGAGCTGTTTTTT
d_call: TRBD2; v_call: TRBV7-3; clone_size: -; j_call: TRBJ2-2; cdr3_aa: CASSPQPPSGGAGELFF; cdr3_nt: TGTGCCAGCAGCCCCCAACCCCCCAGCGGGGGGGCCGGGGAGCTGTTTTTT
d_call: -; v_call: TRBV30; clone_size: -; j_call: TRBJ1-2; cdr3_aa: CARRFGGVDGYTF; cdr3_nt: TGTGCCCGCCGGTTTGGGGGCGTTGATGGCTACACCTTC
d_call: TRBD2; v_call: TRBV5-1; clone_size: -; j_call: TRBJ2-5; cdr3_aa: CASSRPGRTQETQYF; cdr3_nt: TGCGCCAGCAGCCGTCCCGGGAGGACCCAAGAGACCCAGTACTTC
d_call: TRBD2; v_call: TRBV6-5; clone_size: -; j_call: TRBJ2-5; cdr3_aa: CASSYGTSGTQYF; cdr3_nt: TGTGCCAGCAGTTACGGGACTAGCGGGACCCAGTACTTC
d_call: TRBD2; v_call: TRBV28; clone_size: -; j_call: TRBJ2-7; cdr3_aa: CASSPPGLLQQYF; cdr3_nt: TGTGCCAGCAGTCCCCCGGGACTATTGCAGCAGTACTTC
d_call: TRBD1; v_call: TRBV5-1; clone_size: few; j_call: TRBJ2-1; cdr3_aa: CASSLETGGYNEQFF; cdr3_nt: TGCGCCAGCAGCTTGGAAACAGGGGGTTACAATGAGCAGTTCTTC
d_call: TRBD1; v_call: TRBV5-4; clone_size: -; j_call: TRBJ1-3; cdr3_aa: CASSLAGQSGNTIYF; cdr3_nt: TGTGCCAGCAGCTTGGCGGGACAGTCTGGAAACACCATATATTTT
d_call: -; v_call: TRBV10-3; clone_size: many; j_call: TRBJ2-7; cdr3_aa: CAISDGIYEQYF; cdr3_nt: TGTGCCATCAGTGACGGGATCTACGAGCAGTACTTC
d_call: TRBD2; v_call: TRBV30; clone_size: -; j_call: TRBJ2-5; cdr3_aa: CAWSVGSSGNQETQYF; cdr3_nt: TGTGCCTGGAGTGTAGGGTCTAGCGGGAATCAAGAGACCCAGTACTTC
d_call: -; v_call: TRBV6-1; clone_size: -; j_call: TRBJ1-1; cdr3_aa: CASSAGGNTEAFF; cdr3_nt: TGTGCCAGCAGTGCTGGAGGGAACACTGAAGCTTTCTTT
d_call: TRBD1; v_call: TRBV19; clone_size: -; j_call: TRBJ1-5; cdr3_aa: CASTRGQGNQPQHF; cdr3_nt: TGTGCCAGTACGAGAGGACAGGGCAATCAGCCCCAGCATTTT
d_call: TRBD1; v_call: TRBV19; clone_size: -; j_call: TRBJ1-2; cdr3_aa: CASSIPGQGNYGYTF; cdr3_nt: TGTGCCAGTAGTATCCCGGGACAGGGGAACTATGGCTACACCTTC
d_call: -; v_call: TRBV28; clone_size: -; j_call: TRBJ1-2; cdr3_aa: CASSLSQNYGYTF; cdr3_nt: TGTGCCAGCAGCCTATCCCAGAACTATGGCTACACCTTC
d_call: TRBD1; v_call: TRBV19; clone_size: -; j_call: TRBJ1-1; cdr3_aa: CASSKDRGQGGAFF; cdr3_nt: TGTGCCAGTTCTAAAGACAGGGGGCAAGGTGGAGCTTTCTTT
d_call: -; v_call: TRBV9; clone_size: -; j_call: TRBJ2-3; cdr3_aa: CASSERGASSTDTQYF; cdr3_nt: TGTGCCAGCAGCGAGAGAGGGGCTAGCAGCACAGATACGCAGTATTTT
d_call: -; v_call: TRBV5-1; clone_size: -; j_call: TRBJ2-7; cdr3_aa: CASSSGTSLYEQYF; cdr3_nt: TGCGCCAGCAGCTCCGGGACTTCGCTTTACGAGCAGTACTTC
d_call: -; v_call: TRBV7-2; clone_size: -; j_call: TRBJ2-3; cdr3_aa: CASAPSVVQGANTQYF; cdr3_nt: TGTGCCAGCGCTCCCTCGGTGGTTCAAGGGGCGAATACGCAGTATTTT
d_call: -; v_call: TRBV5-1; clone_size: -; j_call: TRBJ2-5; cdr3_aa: CASSPGGLEKETQYF; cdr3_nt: TGCGCCAGCAGCCCTGGGGGACTCGAGAAAGAGACCCAGTACTTC
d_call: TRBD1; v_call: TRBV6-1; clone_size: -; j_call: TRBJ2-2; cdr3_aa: CASSTQGVSTGELFF; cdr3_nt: TGTGCCAGCAGCACACAGGGGGTGAGCACCGGGGAGCTGTTTTTT
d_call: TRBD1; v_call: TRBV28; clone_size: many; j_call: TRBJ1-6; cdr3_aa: CASSLGGQGSSPLHF; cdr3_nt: TGTGCCAGCAGTTTAGGAGGACAGGGTAGTTCACCCCTCCACTTT
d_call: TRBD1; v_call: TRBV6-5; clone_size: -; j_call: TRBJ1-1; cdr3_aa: CASSPPGQGNTEAFF; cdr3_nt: TGTGCCAGCAGTCCGCCGGGACAGGGGAACACTGAAGCTTTCTTT
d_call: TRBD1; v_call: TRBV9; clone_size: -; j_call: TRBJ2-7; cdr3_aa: CASSVVQGDGEQYF; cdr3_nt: TGTGCCAGCAGCGTAGTCCAGGGGGACGGAGAGCAGTACTTC
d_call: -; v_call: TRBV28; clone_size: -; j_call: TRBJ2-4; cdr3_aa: CASSPGVVAKNIQYF; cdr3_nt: TGTGCCAGCAGTCCGGGGGTTGTAGCCAAAAACATTCAGTACTTC
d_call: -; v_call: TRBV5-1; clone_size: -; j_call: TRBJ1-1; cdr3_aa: CASSFGGGSTEAFF; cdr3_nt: TGCGCCAGCAGCTTCGGGGGAGGCTCCACTGAAGCTTTCTTT
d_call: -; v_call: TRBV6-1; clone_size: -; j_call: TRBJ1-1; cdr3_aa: CASRSGAMNTEAFF; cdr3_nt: TGTGCCAGCAGGTCAGGGGCCATGAACACTGAAGCTTTCTTT
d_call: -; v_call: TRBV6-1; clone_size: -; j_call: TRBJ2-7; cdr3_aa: CASIPPGGRDEQYF; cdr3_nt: TGTGCCAGCATTCCCCCAGGGGGGAGGGACGAGCAGTACTTC
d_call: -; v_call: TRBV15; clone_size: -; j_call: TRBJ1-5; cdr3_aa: CATSRYSNQPQHF; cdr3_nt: TGTGCCACCAGCAGATATAGCAATCAGCCCCAGCATTTT
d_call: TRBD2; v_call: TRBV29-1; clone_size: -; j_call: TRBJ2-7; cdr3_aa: CSANRLLAGGGYEQYF; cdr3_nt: TGCAGCGCAAACAGACTACTAGCGGGAGGAGGATACGAGCAGTACTTC
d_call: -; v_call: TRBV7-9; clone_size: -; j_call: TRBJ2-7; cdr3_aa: CASSYGTPPEVQYF; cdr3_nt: TGTGCCAGCAGTTACGGGACACCGCCGGAGGTGCAGTACTTC
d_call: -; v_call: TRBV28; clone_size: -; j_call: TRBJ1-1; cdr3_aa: CASSLARQEREAFF; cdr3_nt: TGTGCCAGCAGCCTAGCCCGACAGGAGAGAGAAGCTTTCTTT
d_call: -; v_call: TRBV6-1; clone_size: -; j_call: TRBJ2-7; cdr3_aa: CASSEQGGYEQYF; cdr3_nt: TGTGCCAGCAGTGAACAGGGTGGTTACGAGCAGTACTTC
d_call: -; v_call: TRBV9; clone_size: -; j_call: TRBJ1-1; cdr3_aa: CASSVEGSDTEAFF; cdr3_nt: TGTGCCAGCAGCGTAGAGGGTTCGGACACTGAAGCTTTCTTT
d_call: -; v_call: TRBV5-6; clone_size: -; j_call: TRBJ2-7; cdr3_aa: CASSLGSRAYEQYF; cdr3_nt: TGTGCCAGCAGCTTGGGTAGCCGCGCCTACGAGCAGTACTTC
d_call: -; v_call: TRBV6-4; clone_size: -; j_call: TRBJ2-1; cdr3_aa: CASSETRGSTPFF; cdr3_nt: TGTGCCAGCAGTGAGACGCGAGGCTCAACTCCGTTCTTC
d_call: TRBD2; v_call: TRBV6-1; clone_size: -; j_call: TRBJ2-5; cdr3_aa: CASSGVAGGSTETQYF; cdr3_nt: TGTGCCAGCAGTGGGGTAGCGGGGGGAAGTACGGAGACCCAGTACTTC
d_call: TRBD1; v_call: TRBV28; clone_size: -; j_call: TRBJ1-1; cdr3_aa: CASSILTGLRTEAFF; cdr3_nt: TGTGCCAGCAGTATTTTGACAGGGCTAAGAACTGAAGCTTTCTTT
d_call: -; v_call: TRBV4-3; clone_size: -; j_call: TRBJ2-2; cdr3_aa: CASSQETGAQTGELFF; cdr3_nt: TGCGCCAGCAGCCAAGAAACGGGGGCGCAAACCGGGGAGCTGTTTTTT
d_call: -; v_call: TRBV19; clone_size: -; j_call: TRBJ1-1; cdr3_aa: CASSIRGQIEAFF; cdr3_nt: TGTGCCAGTAGTATCCGAGGGCAGATTGAAGCTTTCTTT
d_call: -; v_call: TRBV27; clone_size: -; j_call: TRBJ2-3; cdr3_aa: CASSPPRPSTDTQYF; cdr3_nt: TGTGCCAGCAGCCCCCCCAGACCTAGCACAGATACGCAGTATTTT
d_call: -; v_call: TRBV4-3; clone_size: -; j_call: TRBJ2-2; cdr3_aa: CASSQDDQTATGELFF; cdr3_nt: TGCGCCAGCAGCCAAGACGACCAGACGGCCACCGGGGAGCTGTTTTTT
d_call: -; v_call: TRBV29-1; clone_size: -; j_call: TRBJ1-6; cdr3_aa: CSVAVTYNSPLHF; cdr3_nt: TGCAGCGTGGCCGTGACTTACAATTCACCCCTCCACTTT
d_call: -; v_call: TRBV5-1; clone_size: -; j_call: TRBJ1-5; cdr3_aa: CASSLDALGSGQPQHF; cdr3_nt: TGCGCCAGCAGCTTGGATGCGCTGGGGAGCGGACAGCCCCAGCATTTT
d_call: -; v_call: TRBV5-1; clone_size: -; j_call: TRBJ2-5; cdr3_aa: CASSLNPGSQETQYF; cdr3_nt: TGCGCCAGCAGCTTAAACCCGGGGTCCCAAGAGACCCAGTACTTC
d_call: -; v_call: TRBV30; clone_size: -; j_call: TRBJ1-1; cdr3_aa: CAWTGQATWNTEAFF; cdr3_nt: TGTGCCTGGACGGGTCAGGCTACGTGGAACACTGAAGCTTTCTTT
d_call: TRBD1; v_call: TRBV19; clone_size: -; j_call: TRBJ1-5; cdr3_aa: CASTPGAGGWQPQHF; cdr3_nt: TGTGCCAGTACCCCAGGGGCAGGGGGCTGGCAGCCCCAGCATTTT
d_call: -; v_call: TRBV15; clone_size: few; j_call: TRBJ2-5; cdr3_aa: CATSFGFQETQYF; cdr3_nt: TGTGCCACCAGCTTTGGGTTTCAAGAGACCCAGTACTTC
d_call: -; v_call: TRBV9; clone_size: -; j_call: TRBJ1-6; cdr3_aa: CASTGQADGNSPLHF; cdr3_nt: TGTGCCAGCACCGGACAAGCGGACGGAAATTCACCCCTCCACTTT
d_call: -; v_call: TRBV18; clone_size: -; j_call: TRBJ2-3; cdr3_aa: CASSPPGRGRLDTQYF; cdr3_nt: TGTGCCAGCTCACCACCGGGGAGGGGGCGGCTGGATACGCAGTATTTT